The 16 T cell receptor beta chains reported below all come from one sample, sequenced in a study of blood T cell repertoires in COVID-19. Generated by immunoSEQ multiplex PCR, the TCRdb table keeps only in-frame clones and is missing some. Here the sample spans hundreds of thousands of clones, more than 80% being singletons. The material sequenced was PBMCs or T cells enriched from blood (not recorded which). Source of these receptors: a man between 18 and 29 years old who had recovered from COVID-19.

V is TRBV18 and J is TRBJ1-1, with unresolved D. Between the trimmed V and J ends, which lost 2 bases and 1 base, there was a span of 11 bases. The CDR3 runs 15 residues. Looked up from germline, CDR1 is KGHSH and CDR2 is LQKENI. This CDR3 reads CASSPSAQTNTEAFF. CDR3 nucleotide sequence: TGTGCCAGCTCACCATCCGCACAGACGAACACTGAAGCTTTCTTT.

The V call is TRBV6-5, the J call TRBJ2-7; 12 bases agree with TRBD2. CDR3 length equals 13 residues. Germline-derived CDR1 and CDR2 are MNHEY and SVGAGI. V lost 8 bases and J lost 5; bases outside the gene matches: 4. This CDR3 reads CASVLAGGHEQYF. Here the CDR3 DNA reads TGTGCCAGCGTGCTAGCGGGGGGGCACGAGCAGTACTTC.

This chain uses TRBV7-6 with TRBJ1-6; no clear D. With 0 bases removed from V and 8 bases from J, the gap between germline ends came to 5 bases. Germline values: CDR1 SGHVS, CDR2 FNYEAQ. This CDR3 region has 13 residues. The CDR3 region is CASSLASDSPLHF. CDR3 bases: TGTGCCAGCAGCTTAGCGTCCGATTCACCCCTCCACTTT.

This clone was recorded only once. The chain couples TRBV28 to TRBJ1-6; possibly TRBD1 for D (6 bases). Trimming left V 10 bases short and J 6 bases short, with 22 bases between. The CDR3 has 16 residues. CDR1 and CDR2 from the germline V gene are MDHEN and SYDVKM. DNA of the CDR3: TGTGCCACCCTGAAGGGGGAATGGGGGCCTAATTCACCCCTCCACTTT. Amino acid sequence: CATLKGEWGPNSPLHF. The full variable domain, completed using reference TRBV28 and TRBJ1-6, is DVKVTQSSRYLVKRTGEKVFLECVQDMDHENMFWYRQDPGLGLRLIYFSYDVKMKEKGDIPEGYSVSREKKERFSLILESASTNQTSMYLCATLKGEWGPNSPLHFGNGTRLTVT.

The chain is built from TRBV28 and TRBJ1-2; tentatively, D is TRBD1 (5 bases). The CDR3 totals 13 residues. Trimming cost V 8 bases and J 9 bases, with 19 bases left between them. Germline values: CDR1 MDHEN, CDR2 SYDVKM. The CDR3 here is CASGGARLLSYTF. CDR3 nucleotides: TGTGCCAGCGGTGGGGCCCGACTTTTAAGCTACACCTTC.

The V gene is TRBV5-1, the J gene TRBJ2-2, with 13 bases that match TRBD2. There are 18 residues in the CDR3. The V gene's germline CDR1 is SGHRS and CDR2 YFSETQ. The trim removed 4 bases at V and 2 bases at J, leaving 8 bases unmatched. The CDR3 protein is CASSPRTSGRPNTGELFF. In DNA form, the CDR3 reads TGCGCCAGCAGCCCCAGGACTAGCGGGAGACCCAACACCGGGGAGCTGTTTTTT.

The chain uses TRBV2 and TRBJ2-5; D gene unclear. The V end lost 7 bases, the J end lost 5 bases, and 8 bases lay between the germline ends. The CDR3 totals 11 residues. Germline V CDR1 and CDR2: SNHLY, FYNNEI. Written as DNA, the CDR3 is TGTGCCAGCAACGGTGCGGAGACCCAGTACTTC. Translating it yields CASNGAETQYF.

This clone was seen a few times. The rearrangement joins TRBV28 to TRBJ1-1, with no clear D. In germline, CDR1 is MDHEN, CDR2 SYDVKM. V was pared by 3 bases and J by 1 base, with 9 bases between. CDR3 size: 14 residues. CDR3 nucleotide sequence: TGTGCCAGCAGTTTTCAGGTGGGGAACACTGAAGCTTTCTTT. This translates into CASSFQVGNTEAFF. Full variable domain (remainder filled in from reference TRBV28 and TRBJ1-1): DVKVTQSSRYLVKRTGEKVFLECVQDMDHENMFWYRQDPGLGLRLIYFSYDVKMKEKGDIPEGYSVSREKKERFSLILESASTNQTSMYLCASSFQVGNTEAFFGQGTRLTVV.

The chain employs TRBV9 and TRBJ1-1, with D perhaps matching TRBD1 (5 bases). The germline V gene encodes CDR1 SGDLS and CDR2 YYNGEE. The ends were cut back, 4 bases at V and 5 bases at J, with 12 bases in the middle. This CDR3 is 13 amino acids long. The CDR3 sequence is CASSTRVGTEAFF. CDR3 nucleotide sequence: TGTGCCAGCAGCACCAGGGTGGGGACTGAAGCTTTCTTT.

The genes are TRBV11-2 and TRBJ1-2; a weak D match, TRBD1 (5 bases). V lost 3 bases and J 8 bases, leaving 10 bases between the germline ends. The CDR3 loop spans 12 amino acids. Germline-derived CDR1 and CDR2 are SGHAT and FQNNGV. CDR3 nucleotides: TGTGCCAGCAGCTTTAGGGGTAGAGGCTACACCTTC. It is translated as CASSFRGRGYTF. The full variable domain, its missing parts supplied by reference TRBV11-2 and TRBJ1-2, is EAGVAQSPRYKIIEKRQSVAFWCNPISGHATLYWYQQILGQGPKLLIQFQNNGVVDDSQLPKDRFSAERLKGVDSTLKIQPAKLEDSAVYLCASSFRGRGYTFGSGTRLTVV.

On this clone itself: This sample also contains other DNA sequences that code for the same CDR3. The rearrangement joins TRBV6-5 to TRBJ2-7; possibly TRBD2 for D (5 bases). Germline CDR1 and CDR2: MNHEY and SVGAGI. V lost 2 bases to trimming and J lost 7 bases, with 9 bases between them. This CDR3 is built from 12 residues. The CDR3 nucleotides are TGTGCCAGCAGTTACACGGGATATGAGCAGTACTTC. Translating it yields CASSYTGYEQYF.

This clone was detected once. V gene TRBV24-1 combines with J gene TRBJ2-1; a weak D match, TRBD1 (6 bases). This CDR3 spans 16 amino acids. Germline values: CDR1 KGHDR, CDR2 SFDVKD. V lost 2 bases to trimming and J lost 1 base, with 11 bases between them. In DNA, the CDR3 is TGTGCCACCAGTGATTCTGGCAGGGGTTCCTACAATGAGCAGTTCTTC. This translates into CATSDSGRGSYNEQFF.

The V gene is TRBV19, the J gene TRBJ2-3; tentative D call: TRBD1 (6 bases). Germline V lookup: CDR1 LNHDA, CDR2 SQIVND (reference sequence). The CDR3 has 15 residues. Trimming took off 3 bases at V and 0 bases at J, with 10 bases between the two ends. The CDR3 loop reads CASSIGQTSTDTQYF. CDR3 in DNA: TGTGCCAGTAGTATTGGACAGACTAGCACAGATACGCAGTATTTT.

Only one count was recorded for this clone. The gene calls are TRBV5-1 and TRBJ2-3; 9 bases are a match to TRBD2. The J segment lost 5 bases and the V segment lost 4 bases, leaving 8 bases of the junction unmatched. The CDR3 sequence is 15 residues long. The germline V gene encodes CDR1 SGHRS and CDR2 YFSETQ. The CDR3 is CASSPLAGEGDTQYF. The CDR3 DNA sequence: TGCGCCAGCAGCCCTTTAGCGGGGGAGGGAGATACGCAGTATTTT.

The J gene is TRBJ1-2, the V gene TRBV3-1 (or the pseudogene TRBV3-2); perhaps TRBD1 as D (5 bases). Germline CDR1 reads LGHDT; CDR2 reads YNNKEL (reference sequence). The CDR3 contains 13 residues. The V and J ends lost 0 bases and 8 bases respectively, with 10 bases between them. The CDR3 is CASSQDGGKGYTF. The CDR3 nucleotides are TGTGCCAGCAGCCAAGATGGGGGGAAAGGCTACACCTTC.

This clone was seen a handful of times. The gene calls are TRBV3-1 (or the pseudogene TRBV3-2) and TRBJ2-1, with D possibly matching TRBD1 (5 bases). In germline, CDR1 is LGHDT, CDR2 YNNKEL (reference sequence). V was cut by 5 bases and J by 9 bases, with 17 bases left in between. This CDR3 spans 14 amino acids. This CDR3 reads CASSLQLQGREQFF. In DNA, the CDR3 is TGTGCCAGCAGCTTACAACTCCAGGGTCGTGAGCAGTTCTTC.